What follows are 32 T cell receptor beta chains derived from one specimen sequenced in a study of tumor-infiltrating lymphocytes in primary liver carcinoma. Total RNA and DNA came together from around 18-30 mg of bulk tissue without cell sorting. With a constant-region primer, TCR beta cDNA was made from 450 to 500 ng of total RNA. A slightly modified ARM-PCR protocol with three nested multiplex PCR rounds produced these TCR beta libraries. TRBV1-TRBV30 forward primers paired with a C-beta reverse primer drove the first two PCR rounds, 10 cycles each. From the multiplex PCR reads, TCRdb called clonotypes with MiXCR, one entry per CDR3 protein. The repertoire holds fewer than 250,000 distinct CDR3 sequences, 85% seen once, with around a sixth in the top ten. Sequencing was done on a sample of tumor tissue from primary liver carcinoma. The receptor set was obtained from a man between 40 and 49 years old with primary liver carcinoma and hepatitis B virus infection.

Remarks on this clonotype: Germline is not matched at one junction end, which may reflect a read error. The chain is built from TRBV29-1 and TRBJ2-7, with TRBD1 matching 7 bases. The length of the CDR3 is 14 residues. Germline values: CDR1 SQVTM, CDR2 ANQGSEA. The DNA of the CDR3 is TGCGGCGTCGCCCTTTGGGACAGTTCCTACGAGCAGTACTTC. Translated: CGVALWDSSYEQYF.

About this clonotype itself: One end of the junction varies from germline; a read error may be responsible. The V and J genes are TRBV29-1 and TRBJ1-1; 10 nucleotides line up with TRBD1. The CDR3 is 14 residues long. Germline CDR1 is SQVTM and CDR2 is ANQGSEA. As DNA, the CDR3 is TGCGGCGTGCGACCGGGACAGGGGTTTGGCGAAGCTTTCTTT. This encodes CGVRPGQGFGEAFF.

To note about this clonotype: This may be a read error: a much more frequent sequence differs by one nucleotide. The V gene is TRBV28, the J gene TRBJ1-2; D not resolved. The CDR3 has 13 amino acids. The ends were cut back, 10 bases at V and 6 bases at J, with 18 bases in the middle. The germline gives CDR1 MDHEN, CDR2 SYDVKM. The CDR3 bases are TGTGCCACCAGCAACAGACCCTTTGATGGCTACACCTTC. Protein: CATSNRPFDGYTF.

J is TRBJ2-2 and V is TRBV6-5; D is possibly TRBD2 (5 bases). V lost 6 bases to trimming and J lost 5 bases, with 13 bases between them. CDR3 length equals 14 residues. CDR1 and CDR2 from the germline V gene are MNHEY and SVGAGI. The CDR3, as DNA: TGTGCCAGCAGCCCCGGCAGCGGAACCGGGGAGCTGTTTTTT. Translation: CASSPGSGTGELFF.

Turning to this clonotype: The junction departs from germline at one end; a sequencing error may be responsible. The chain links TRBV6-2 or TRBV6-3 to TRBJ2-1, with 7 nucleotides matching TRBD2. Germline V lookup: CDR1 MNHEY, CDR2 SVGEGT. This CDR3 comprises 15 residues. The CDR3 DNA reads TGTGCCAGCAGCCGACGACTACTAGCGACCAATAAGCAGTTCTTC. Its translation is CASSRRLLATNKQFF.

This chain uses TRBV2 with TRBJ2-7; D unresolved. Trimming removed 4 bases from V and 7 bases from J, with 17 bases in between. The CDR3 is made up of 14 amino acids. CDR1 is SNHLY and CDR2 is FYNNEI in the germline V gene. The DNA for the CDR3 is TGTGCCAGCAGTGGAGCAATAAGGAGAGCTGAGCAGTACTTC. Its translation: CASSGAIRRAEQYF.

The V and J genes are TRBV5-4 and TRBJ1-1, with D tentatively TRBD1 (5 bases). Germline CDR1 is SGHNT and CDR2 is YYREEE (reference sequence). Trimming shortened V by 3 bases and J by 6 bases, and 18 bases separated the two germline ends. The CDR3 runs to 15 residues. CDR3: CASSSSTARDAEAFF. Here the CDR3 DNA reads TGTGCCAGCAGCTCGTCGACTGCCCGGGACGCTGAAGCTTTCTTT.

As to this clonotype: One junction end disagrees with the germline gene, perhaps due to a read error. This sequence joins TRBV12-3 or TRBV12-4 and TRBJ2-3, with a weak D call TRBD2 (6 bases). This CDR3 spans 13 amino acids. The CDR3 DNA is TGTGTCAGCAGTTCTAGCGGCACAGATACGCAGTATTTT. Translated, it gives CVSSSSGTDTQYF.

About this clonotype itself: A junction end diverges from the germline sequence, so it may reflect a read error. The J gene is TRBJ2-2, the V gene TRBV29-1; a possible D gene is TRBD2 (6 bases). The germline CDR1 and CDR2 sequences are SQVTM and ANQGSEA. The CDR3 totals 14 residues. The CDR3 DNA follows: TGCAGCGTCCTCGGTCTGGGACTCACCGGGGAACTGTTTTTT. Its protein product is CSVLGLGLTGELFF.

J is TRBJ1-1 and V is TRBV12-3 or TRBV12-4; D is perhaps TRBD1 (6 bases). The CDR3 is made up of 13 amino acids. The CDR3 nucleotides read TGTGCAAGAAGTTTTTCAGGGGTCGCTGAAGCTTTCTTT. Encoded protein: CARSFSGVAEAFF.

The chain links TRBV6-6 to TRBJ1-4, with 12 positions matching TRBD1. The CDR3 is 16 amino acids. Germline-derived CDR1 and CDR2 are MNHNY and SVGAGI (reference sequence). CDR3 nucleotides: TGTGCTATCAGTAACCGGGACAGGGGGCGAGGCGAAAAACTGTTTTTT. It specifies CAISNRDRGRGEKLFF.

With regard to this clonotype: A read error may explain this, as a much larger clone is one base away. V and J are TRBV10-3 and TRBJ2-7; 7 bases agree with TRBD2. V lost 3 bases to trimming and J lost 9 bases; unmatched junction nucleotides: 14. This CDR3 has 15 residues. Germline CDR1 reads ENHRY; CDR2 reads SYGVKD. The CDR3 reads CAISDQTSEPGGQYF. In DNA, the CDR3 is TGTGCCATCAGTGACCAGACCAGCGAGCCGGGGGGGCAGTACTTC.

Judged by abundance, this clonotype is medium-sized (0.01 to 0.1%). The chain carries TRBV11-1 and TRBJ1-2; 7 bases agree with TRBD1. The trim removed 5 bases at V and 0 bases at J, leaving 12 bases unmatched. The V gene's germline CDR1 is SGHAT and CDR2 FQDESV (reference sequence). The CDR3 is made up of 17 amino acids. CDR3 in amino acids: CASSRTGTVIANYGYTF. DNA for the CDR3: TGTGCCAGCAGCCGAACCGGGACAGTAATAGCTAACTATGGCTACACCTTC. Filled out from reference TRBV11-1 and TRBJ1-2, the complete variable domain reads EAEVAQSPRYKITEKSQAVAFWCDPISGHATLYWYRQILGQGPELLVQFQDESVVDDSQLPKDRFSAERLKGVDSTLKIQPAELGDSAMYLCASSRTGTVIANYGYTFGSGTRLTVV.

To note about this clonotype: Likely a read error: the CDR3 ends without its conserved phenylalanine or tryptophan. V usage is TRBV6-2 or TRBV6-3 and J usage is TRBJ1-5, with D hard to call. Trimming took 4 bases from V and 4 from J, leaving 11 bases between them. The germline V gene has CDR1 MNHEY and CDR2 SVGEGT. The CDR3 covers 14 residues. Here the CDR3 DNA reads TGTGCCAGCAGTTTCCCTATTCTAAATCAGCCCCAGCATGTT. Its translation is CASSFPILNQPQHV.

Points on this clonotype: One end of the junction fails to match germline, which may point to a read error. CDR3 region: CASSLGRMISYGQYF. The CDR3 bases are TGCGCCAGCAGCTTGGGTCGGATGATCTCCTACGGGCAGTACTTC. V gene TRBV5-1 combines with J gene TRBJ2-7, with unresolved D. In germline, CDR1 is SGHRS, CDR2 YFSETQ. The CDR3 has 15 residues.

In the case of this clonotype: No conserved phenylalanine or tryptophan is present at the end of the CDR3, so a read error is the likely explanation. The DNA is omitted, as the CDR3 cannot be located on it reliably, and the CDR3 follows TCRdb's listing. The V and J genes are TRBV6-2 or TRBV6-3 and TRBJ1-1; TRBD1 is the table's D call and was not checked against the DNA. The CDR3 contains 12 residues when both ends are counted. Per the germline V gene, CDR1 is MNHEY and CDR2 is SVGEGT. The CDR3 sequence is CVSGTRNTEAII.

V is TRBV11-1 and J is TRBJ2-2; D is perhaps TRBD1 (6 bases). From germline, CDR1 is SGHAT and CDR2 FQDESV (reference sequence). The V gene lost 3 bases and the J gene lost 14 bases, with 16 bases spanning the gap. This CDR3 contains 13 residues. The CDR3 loop is CASSFWDTWVLFF. The CDR3 DNA follows: TGTGCCAGCAGCTTTTGGGACACCTGGGTACTGTTTTTT. Supplemented by reference TRBV11-1 and TRBJ2-2, the full variable domain reads EAEVAQSPRYKITEKSQAVAFWCDPISGHATLYWYRQILGQGPELLVQFQDESVVDDSQLPKDRFSAERLKGVDSTLKIQPAELGDSAMYLCASSFWDTWVLFFGEGSRLTVL.

As concerns this clonotype: At one boundary the junction diverges from the germline segment, which might be a read error. The chain is built from TRBV14 and TRBJ2-1, with D perhaps matching TRBD1 (6 bases). CDR3 size: 17 residues. CDR1 is SGHDN and CDR2 is FVKESK in the germline V gene. The CDR3 region has the DNA TGTACCAGCAGCCAAGAGGGTCAGGGGACGAGGTACAATGAGCAGTTCTTC. Translating gives CTSSQEGQGTRYNEQFF.

The rearrangement links TRBV29-1 to TRBJ2-1; D possibly uses TRBD1 or TRBD2 (5 bases each). The CDR3 totals 15 residues. Germline V gene sequence: CDR1 SQVTM, CDR2 ANQGSEA. The V and J ends lost 1 base and 10 bases respectively, with 20 bases between them. CDR3 nucleotide sequence: TGCAGCGTTGAAGTAGTAGGAAGAGGGCAGGGCGAGCAGTTCTTC. Translating gives CSVEVVGRGQGEQFF.

Worth noting for this clonotype: A read error may produce the germline difference seen at one junction end. The CDR3 nucleotides read TGTACCAGCAGCCAGACCAGGACGTTCCAAGAGACCCAGTACTTC. The encoded protein is CTSSQTRTFQETQYF. The chain joins TRBV7-9 to TRBJ2-5; D is ambiguous. This CDR3 spans 15 amino acids. Germline loops: CDR1 SEHNR, CDR2 FQNEAQ (reference sequence).

Regarding this clonotype: No conserved phenylalanine or tryptophan is present at the end of the CDR3, so a read error is the likely explanation. The rearrangement joins TRBV5-1 to TRBJ2-7, with D possibly matching TRBD2 (6 bases). The CDR3 runs to 13 residues. V was clipped by 5 bases and J by 4 bases, with 13 bases between them. Germline V lookup: CDR1 SGHRS, CDR2 YFSETQ. The CDR3 DNA follows: TGCGCCAGCAGTAGAGCGGGTGGGTACGAGCAGTACCTC. This gives the protein CASSRAGGYEQYL.

This clonotype was found once. Compared with germline, one end of the junction differs, possibly owing to a read error. The chain recombines TRBV4-3 with TRBJ2-7; tentative D call: TRBD2 (5 bases). In germline, CDR1 is LGHNA, CDR2 YSLEER. This CDR3 is built from 13 residues. CDR3 sequence (DNA): TGCGCCAGCAACCAAGACTATTCCTACGAGCACTACTTC. Amino acid sequence: CASNQDYSYEHYF.

Concerning this clonotype: An end of the junction does not agree with germline; a read error may underlie this. J is TRBJ2-1 and V is TRBV28, with 11 bases aligning to TRBD2. Germline V lookup: CDR1 MDHEN, CDR2 SYDVKM. The CDR3 is 18 residues long. The CDR3 reads CASSLLGSSGRFSNEPFF. In nucleotides, the CDR3 is TGTGCCAGCAGTTTATTAGGGTCTAGCGGGAGGTTTTCTAATGAGCCGTTCTTC.

Worth noting for this clonotype: The junction shows a germline mismatch at one end, possibly a read error. V gene TRBV6-1 combines with J gene TRBJ2-7; no reliable D call. The V gene's germline CDR1 is MNHNS and CDR2 SASEGT. The CDR3 has 16 residues. CDR3 nucleotides: TGTGCCAGCAATCACTGGACCGTTACCACCTTTCGTGAGCAGTGCTTC. It is translated as CASNHWTVTTFREQCF.

To note about this clonotype: At one boundary the junction diverges from the germline segment, which might be a read error. V usage is TRBV29-1 and J usage is TRBJ2-3, with D perhaps being TRBD1 or TRBD2 (5 bases each). The germline V gene encodes CDR1 SQVTM and CDR2 ANQGSEA. The CDR3 covers 15 residues. In DNA, the CDR3 is TGCAACGTTGAGGGTGGGGCCGACATCACAGATACGCAGTATTTT. Protein: CNVEGGADITDTQYF.

This clonotype was seen ten or more times. This chain uses TRBV6-1 with TRBJ2-7, with TRBD2 matching 7 bases. Unmatched junction bases numbered 8, after V lost 0 bases and J lost 0 bases. Germline loops: CDR1 MNHNS, CDR2 SASEGT. The CDR3 contains 17 residues. The DNA for the CDR3 is TGTGCCAGCAGTGAAGCGGGGAGGGCTAGCGGCTCCTACGAGCAGTACTTC. This codes for CASSEAGRASGSYEQYF.

The chain is built from TRBV6-1 and TRBJ1-4, with D possibly TRBD1 on 6 matching bases. The CDR3 is made up of 16 amino acids. CDR1 is MNHNS and CDR2 is SASEGT in the germline V gene. V was shortened by 1 base and J by 6 bases, with 15 bases between the two germline ends. CDR3 nucleotide sequence: TGTGCCAGCAGTGAAGTCGATCAGGGGATTGATGAAAAACTGTTTTTT. Translation gives CASSEVDQGIDEKLFF.

The V call is TRBV11-2, the J call TRBJ2-5; D might be TRBD1 or TRBD2, each matching 5 bases. The ends were cut back, 7 bases at V and 2 bases at J, with 17 bases in the middle. CDR1 is SGHAT, CDR2 FQNNGV, per germline. CDR3 length: 15 amino acids. The CDR3 loop reads CASNRTRGRQETQYF. CDR3 sequence (DNA): TGTGCCAGCAACAGGACACGGGGTAGGCAAGAGACCCAGTACTTC.

This clonotype was detected many times. The chain carries TRBV6-5 and TRBJ1-1, with unresolved D. Germline loops: CDR1 MNHEY, CDR2 SVGAGI. V was pared by 0 bases and J by 0 bases, with 11 bases between. The CDR3 length is 16 residues. Written as DNA, the CDR3 is TGTGCCAGCAGTTACTCGGTCGGGGTAATGAACACTGAAGCTTTCTTT. Amino acid sequence: CASSYSVGVMNTEAFF.

A few counts support this clonotype. An end of the junction differs from the germline gene, which may be a read error. The rearrangement links TRBV6-2 or TRBV6-3 to TRBJ2-4; 8 bases are shared with TRBD2. This CDR3 is built from 14 residues. Germline V gene sequence: CDR1 MNHEY, CDR2 SVGEGT. The CDR3 bases are TGTGCCAGCAGTCACCGGGGGGGCGAAAACATTCAATACTTC. Protein: CASSHRGGENIQYF.

Turning to this clonotype: A read error may produce the germline difference seen at one junction end. J is TRBJ1-2 and V is TRBV7-8; D not resolved. The CDR3 spans 16 residues. Germline CDR1 reads SGHVS; CDR2 reads FQNEAQ. CDR3 DNA: TGTGCCAGGAGCTTATCCCGCCTGGGGTTAGAGTATGGCTACACCTTC. Translated: CARSLSRLGLEYGYTF.

About this clonotype: Because the CDR3 is missing its conserved closing phenylalanine or tryptophan, this is likely a read error. V gene TRBV11-2 combines with J gene TRBJ2-1; D is perhaps TRBD2 (5 bases). V lost 7 bases to trimming and J lost 3 bases, with 19 bases between them. Germline values: CDR1 SGHAT, CDR2 FQNNGV. This CDR3 is 16 amino acids long. CDR3 loop: CASTFSSQSFYNEQFL. Here the CDR3 DNA reads TGTGCCAGCACTTTCTCTAGCCAGAGCTTCTACAATGAGCAGTTCTTA.